The present T cell receptor beta chain was sequenced within a study of OX40 agonist ivuxolimab in advanced cancers. Overall study context: Those treated in dose escalation had hepatocellular carcinoma, melanoma, renal cell cancer or head and neck cancer. Checkpoint inhibitors had been given previously to around 38% of patients. Points from the study as a whole: At 0.1-3.0 mg/kg, partial responders had clonal expansion among the lowest observed. Certain nonresponders additionally had low normalized T-cell clonal expansion.

V dropped 5 bases and J dropped 6 bases, with 16 bases sitting between them. The germline V gene has CDR1 SGHVS and CDR2 FNYEAQ. The CDR3 length is 14 residues. A note on this clone: Its antigen is currently unknown.

Libraries were prepared by immunoSEQ multiplex PCR; TCRdb keeps only in-frame clonotypes and omits some of them. Altogether approximately 8,000 clones are present, approximately 71% being singletons, with the ten largest covering roughly 50%. The clonotype was recovered from an adult with an advanced solid tumor such as melanoma, head and neck, liver or kidney cancer. Here the sequenced sample was CD4+ or CD8+ T cells sorted from blood, taken in a trial of the OX40 agonist ivuxolimab. The chain couples TRBV7-6 to TRBJ1-1; tentative D call: TRBD1 (6 bases). The CDR3 nucleotides are TGTGCCAGCAGCCCAGGGGTGATCGGCCCTGAAGCTTTCTTT. Its protein is CASSPGVIGPEAFF.